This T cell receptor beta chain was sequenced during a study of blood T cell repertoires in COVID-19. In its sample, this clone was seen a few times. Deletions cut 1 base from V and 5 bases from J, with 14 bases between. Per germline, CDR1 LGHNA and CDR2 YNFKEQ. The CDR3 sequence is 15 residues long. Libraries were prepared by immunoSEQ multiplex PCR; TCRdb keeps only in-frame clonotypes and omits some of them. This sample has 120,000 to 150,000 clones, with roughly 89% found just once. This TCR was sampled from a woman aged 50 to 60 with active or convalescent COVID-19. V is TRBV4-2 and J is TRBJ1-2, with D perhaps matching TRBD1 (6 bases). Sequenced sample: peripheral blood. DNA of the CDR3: TGTGCCAGCAGCCAAGGGACAGCCGTCCCGTATGGCTACACCTTC. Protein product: CASSQGTAVPYGYTF.